Listed here are 7 T cell receptor beta chains from one sample, sequenced in a study of PD-1 blockade in classical Hodgkin lymphoma. All patients relapsed after autologous stem cell transplantation, and brentuximab vedotin exposure varied. The data were produced by immunoSEQ multiplex PCR, yet TCRdb's version contains in-frame clones alone and is incomplete. Counted here are more than 90,000 clones, roughly 79% occurring once; the ten biggest clones make up 16%. The specimen was peripheral blood mononuclear cells (PBMCs), collected before the second cycle of nivolumab. These receptors all stem from a human donor with classical Hodgkin lymphoma.

This clone has a count of ten or more. J is TRBJ2-7 and V is TRBV19, with D possibly being TRBD2 (5 bases). Trimming took 7 bases from V and 7 from J, leaving 17 bases between them. This CDR3 spans 13 amino acids. The germline gives CDR1 LNHDA, CDR2 SQIVND (reference sequence). The CDR3 reads CASTPAPGGEQYF. CDR3 in DNA: TGTGCCAGTACCCCAGCCCCGGGCGGGGAGCAGTACTTC.

The V call is TRBV9, the J call TRBJ2-3, with 8 nucleotides matching TRBD1. This CDR3 contains 14 residues. Germline CDR1 reads SGDLS; CDR2 reads YYNGEE. V shed 0 bases, J shed 6 bases, and the junction held 3 bases outside the gene matches. The DNA for the CDR3 is TGTGCCAGCAGCGTAGACAGGGGGAGGGATACGCAGTATTTT. Its protein is CASSVDRGRDTQYF.

The CDR3 reads CASSFQGTGEQYF. The CDR3 nucleotides are TGTGCCAGTAGTTTCCAGGGTACGGGCGAGCAGTACTTC. The chain joins TRBV19 to TRBJ2-7, with D possibly matching TRBD1 (5 bases). In germline, CDR1 is LNHDA, CDR2 SQIVND (reference sequence). V lost 5 bases and J 6 bases, leaving 14 bases between the germline ends. The CDR3 is made up of 13 amino acids.

The chain combines TRBV10-1 with TRBJ2-2; TRBD2 aligns across 11 bases. The CDR3 is 15 residues long. Germline lookup yields CDR1 WNHNN and CDR2 SYGVQD (reference sequence). V lost 3 bases, J lost 4 bases, and 1 base stayed unmatched. The CDR3 region has the DNA TGCGCCAGCAGTGATCTAGCGGGAGGCACCGGGGAGCTGTTTTTT. Its translation is CASSDLAGGTGELFF.

This clone was detected a few times. The chain is built from TRBV2 and TRBJ1-5; weak D call: TRBD1 (5 bases). The CDR3 runs to 15 residues. Per germline, CDR1 SNHLY and CDR2 FYNNEI. Trimming left V 5 bases short and J 2 bases short, with 13 bases between. The CDR3 bases are TGTGCCAGCAGTTCAGGGTTACTAGGCAATCAGCCCCAGCATTTT. This sequence encodes CASSSGLLGNQPQHF. Looking up the rest from reference TRBV2 and TRBJ1-5 gives the full variable domain: EPEVTQTPSHQVTQMGQEVILRCVPISNHLYFYWYRQILGQKVEFLVSFYNNEISEKSEIFDDQFSVERPDGSNFTLKIRSTKLEDSAMYFCASSSGLLGNQPQHFGDGTRLSIL.

This sequence joins TRBV19 and TRBJ2-2; D call uncertain. V dropped 10 bases and J dropped 2 bases, with 11 bases sitting between them. Per germline, CDR1 LNHDA and CDR2 SQIVND (reference sequence). The CDR3 sequence is 13 residues long. In DNA form, the CDR3 reads TGTGCCACTAAGACACAAAACACCGGGGAGCTGTTTTTT. Translation gives CATKTQNTGELFF.

The genes are TRBV29-1 and TRBJ2-7, with 8 nucleotides matching TRBD2. Germline lookup yields CDR1 SQVTM and CDR2 ANQGSEA. The CDR3 has 15 amino acids. V lost 1 base, J lost 3 bases, and 8 bases stayed unmatched. The CDR3 protein is CSVEGTSPPLYEQYF. CDR3 bases: TGCAGCGTTGAAGGGACTAGCCCTCCCCTCTACGAGCAGTACTTC.